Listed below are T cell receptor beta chains from one sample, sequenced in a study of T cell responses to AZD1222 COVID-19 vaccine. This table comes from immunoSEQ multiplex PCR, and its TCRdb copy is limited to in-frame clones, with some not included. The sample contains fewer than 120,000 clones, 80% to 95% of which appear only once. The sample here was peripheral blood, taken on day 0 of AZD1222 vaccination. These receptors all come from an adult in good health. The CDR3 runs from the conserved cysteine through the conserved F or W. A D gene is named only where the DNA matches it firmly. Part of the rows lack a size; the others show once, few, many or a class for expanded clones.

j_call: TRBJ1-6; clone_size: -; d_call: -; v_call: TRBV7-8; cdr3_aa: CASSLAGRGYNSPLHF; cdr3_nt: TGTGCCAGCAGCTTAGCAGGCCGAGGCTATAATTCACCCCTCCACTTT
j_call: TRBJ2-2; clone_size: -; d_call: -; v_call: TRBV5-1; cdr3_aa: CASSPVAGTGELFF; cdr3_nt: TGCGCCAGCAGCCCGGTGGCTGGAACCGGGGAGCTGTTTTTT
j_call: TRBJ2-7; clone_size: once; d_call: TRBD1; v_call: TRBV6-5; cdr3_aa: CASSSDRGLYEQYF; cdr3_nt: TGTGCCAGCAGTTCGGACAGGGGCCTCTACGAGCAGTACTTC
j_call: TRBJ1-1; clone_size: -; d_call: -; v_call: TRBV5-1; cdr3_aa: CASSPPRLNTEAFF; cdr3_nt: TGCGCCAGCAGCCCCCCGAGACTGAACACTGAAGCTTTCTTT
j_call: TRBJ2-3; clone_size: -; d_call: TRBD1; v_call: TRBV5-5; cdr3_aa: CASSVRQGVVTDTQYF; cdr3_nt: TGTGCCAGCAGCGTTCGACAGGGTGTCGTCACAGATACGCAGTATTTT
j_call: TRBJ1-1; clone_size: -; d_call: -; v_call: TRBV29-1; cdr3_aa: CSAFFQGKNTEAFF; cdr3_nt: TGCAGCGCCTTTTTCCAGGGAAAGAACACTGAAGCTTTCTTT
j_call: TRBJ1-5; clone_size: -; d_call: -; v_call: TRBV19; cdr3_aa: CASSILGSGQPQHF; cdr3_nt: TGTGCCAGTAGTATACTGGGGTCGGGCCAGCCCCAGCATTTT
j_call: TRBJ2-3; clone_size: -; d_call: TRBD2; v_call: TRBV28; cdr3_aa: CASSPEGRGGADTQYF; cdr3_nt: TGTGCCAGCAGCCCGGAGGGGCGGGGGGGTGCAGATACGCAGTATTTT
j_call: TRBJ1-5; clone_size: once; d_call: TRBD1; v_call: TRBV7-8; cdr3_aa: CASGRGRGNQPQHF; cdr3_nt: TGTGCCAGCGGCAGGGGGAGAGGCAATCAGCCCCAGCATTTT
j_call: TRBJ1-5; clone_size: -; d_call: -; v_call: TRBV19; cdr3_aa: CASSIDQGRGQPQHF; cdr3_nt: TGTGCCAGTAGTATAGATCAGGGGAGGGGGCAGCCCCAGCATTTT
j_call: TRBJ1-1; clone_size: -; d_call: -; v_call: TRBV15; cdr3_aa: CATSVKSSEAFF; cdr3_nt: TGTGCCACCAGCGTGAAATCCTCGGAAGCTTTCTTT
j_call: TRBJ1-6; clone_size: few; d_call: -; v_call: TRBV20-1; cdr3_aa: CSAREGPLHF; cdr3_nt: TGCAGTGCCCGAGAGGGTCCCCTCCACTTT
j_call: TRBJ2-5; clone_size: -; d_call: -; v_call: TRBV5-5; cdr3_aa: CASSPTGQETQYF; cdr3_nt: TGTGCCAGCAGCCCGACAGGACAAGAGACCCAGTACTTC
j_call: TRBJ2-5; clone_size: -; d_call: TRBD1; v_call: TRBV2; cdr3_aa: CASSEDRGRETQYF; cdr3_nt: TGTGCCAGCAGTGAAGACAGGGGAAGGGAGACCCAGTACTTC
j_call: TRBJ1-2; clone_size: few; d_call: -; v_call: TRBV7-7; cdr3_aa: CASSSNKAGRDNYGYTF; cdr3_nt: TGTGCCAGCAGCTCCAACAAGGCAGGGAGGGATAACTATGGCTACACCTTC
j_call: TRBJ1-5; clone_size: -; d_call: -; v_call: TRBV3-1/TRBV3-2; cdr3_aa: CASSRQSNQPQHF; cdr3_nt: TGTGCCAGCAGTCGACAGTCAAATCAGCCCCAGCATTTT
j_call: TRBJ1-6; clone_size: -; d_call: TRBD1; v_call: TRBV28; cdr3_aa: CASSWGQGASHSPLHF; cdr3_nt: TGTGCCAGCAGTTGGGGACAGGGAGCTTCTCATTCACCCCTCCACTTT
j_call: TRBJ1-5; clone_size: once; d_call: TRBD1; v_call: TRBV5-1; cdr3_aa: CASSLGTGGQPQHF; cdr3_nt: TGCGCCAGCAGCCTCGGGACAGGAGGACAGCCCCAGCATTTT
j_call: TRBJ2-7; clone_size: -; d_call: -; v_call: TRBV28; cdr3_aa: CASSHRVSYEQYF; cdr3_nt: TGTGCCAGCAGCCACAGGGTCTCCTACGAGCAGTACTTC
j_call: TRBJ2-7; clone_size: once; d_call: -; v_call: TRBV30; cdr3_aa: CAWSGPPRGYEQYF; cdr3_nt: TGTGCCTGGAGTGGCCCCCCTAGGGGCTACGAGCAGTACTTC
j_call: TRBJ2-7; clone_size: once; d_call: -; v_call: TRBV18; cdr3_aa: CASSPPYPASEQYF; cdr3_nt: TGTGCCAGCTCACCACCATACCCGGCGAGCGAGCAGTACTTC
j_call: TRBJ2-3; clone_size: -; d_call: -; v_call: TRBV7-9; cdr3_aa: CASSLGGITDTQYF; cdr3_nt: TGTGCCAGCAGCTTAGGGGGGATCACAGATACGCAGTATTTT
j_call: TRBJ2-1; clone_size: -; d_call: -; v_call: TRBV28; cdr3_aa: CASSPIPAGNNEQFF; cdr3_nt: TGTGCCAGCAGTCCAATCCCGGCAGGGAACAATGAGCAGTTCTTC
j_call: TRBJ2-3; clone_size: -; d_call: TRBD2; v_call: TRBV3-1/TRBV3-2; cdr3_aa: CASSPRSGDRDTQYF; cdr3_nt: TGTGCCAGCAGCCCCCGTAGCGGGGATAGGGATACGCAGTATTTT
j_call: TRBJ1-5; clone_size: -; d_call: -; v_call: TRBV11-3; cdr3_aa: CASSLGGGNQPQHF; cdr3_nt: TGTGCCAGCAGCTTAGGTGGGGGGAATCAGCCCCAGCATTTT
j_call: TRBJ2-1; clone_size: -; d_call: -; v_call: TRBV27; cdr3_aa: CASSLGGVQFF; cdr3_nt: TGTGCCAGCAGCCTTGGGGGAGTCCAGTTCTTC
j_call: TRBJ1-5; clone_size: -; d_call: -; v_call: TRBV24-1; cdr3_aa: CATSDLGQPQHF; cdr3_nt: TGTGCCACCAGTGATTTGGGTCAGCCCCAGCATTTT
j_call: TRBJ2-3; clone_size: few; d_call: -; v_call: TRBV14; cdr3_aa: CASSQARSRDTQYF; cdr3_nt: TGTGCCAGCAGCCAAGCGCGGTCCCGAGATACGCAGTATTTT
j_call: TRBJ1-1; clone_size: -; d_call: TRBD1; v_call: TRBV28; cdr3_aa: CASSPNPGQVVEAFF; cdr3_nt: TGTGCCAGCAGTCCAAACCCGGGACAGGTAGTTGAAGCTTTCTTT
j_call: TRBJ1-2; clone_size: -; d_call: -; v_call: TRBV6-5; cdr3_aa: CASSYSPTGSYGYTF; cdr3_nt: TGTGCCAGCAGTTACTCGCCTACCGGGAGCTATGGCTACACCTTC
j_call: TRBJ2-5; clone_size: -; d_call: -; v_call: TRBV9; cdr3_aa: CASSVGGAQETQYF; cdr3_nt: TGTGCCAGCAGCGTAGGGGGGGCGCAAGAGACCCAGTACTTC
j_call: TRBJ1-1; clone_size: -; d_call: -; v_call: TRBV15; cdr3_aa: CATSRAKNTEAFF; cdr3_nt: TGTGCCACCAGCAGAGCCAAAAACACTGAAGCTTTCTTT
j_call: TRBJ2-7; clone_size: -; d_call: -; v_call: TRBV10-1; cdr3_aa: CASSEARAGEQYF; cdr3_nt: TGCGCCAGCAGTGAAGCCAGGGCCGGCGAGCAGTACTTC
j_call: TRBJ2-1; clone_size: -; d_call: TRBD2; v_call: TRBV28; cdr3_aa: CASYRGLGLATSSYNEQFF; cdr3_nt: TGTGCCAGCTACCGTGGCCTGGGACTAGCAACGAGCTCCTACAATGAGCAGTTCTTC
j_call: TRBJ1-1; clone_size: once; d_call: -; v_call: TRBV4-1; cdr3_aa: CASSRVQGNTEAFF; cdr3_nt: TGCGCCAGCAGCCGGGTACAGGGAAACACTGAAGCTTTCTTT
j_call: TRBJ1-6; clone_size: -; d_call: -; v_call: TRBV6-2/TRBV6-3; cdr3_aa: CASSKGIYLSYNSPLHF; cdr3_nt: TGTGCCAGCAGCAAGGGGATTTACCTCTCCTATAATTCACCCCTCCACTTT
j_call: TRBJ2-3; clone_size: -; d_call: -; v_call: TRBV12-3/TRBV12-4; cdr3_aa: CASSSADTQYF; cdr3_nt: TGTGCCAGCAGTAGTGCAGATACGCAGTATTTT
j_call: TRBJ2-1; clone_size: -; d_call: TRBD1; v_call: TRBV12-5; cdr3_aa: CASGGQDPSNEQFF; cdr3_nt: TGTGCTAGTGGGGGACAGGACCCTTCCAATGAGCAGTTCTTC
j_call: TRBJ1-1; clone_size: -; d_call: TRBD1; v_call: TRBV30; cdr3_aa: CAWTDREIEAFF; cdr3_nt: TGTGCCTGGACGGACAGGGAAATTGAAGCTTTCTTT
j_call: TRBJ1-2; clone_size: -; d_call: -; v_call: TRBV3-1/TRBV3-2; cdr3_aa: CASSHTSIRRNYGYTF; cdr3_nt: TGTGCCAGCAGCCACACTTCCATTAGGCGGAACTATGGCTACACCTTC
j_call: TRBJ1-2; clone_size: -; d_call: -; v_call: TRBV10-3; cdr3_aa: CAIMWNYGYTF; cdr3_nt: TGTGCCATCATGTGGAACTATGGCTACACCTTC
j_call: TRBJ1-1; clone_size: once; d_call: -; v_call: TRBV5-4; cdr3_aa: CASSWGQGRYTEAFF; cdr3_nt: TGTGCCAGCAGTTGGGGCCAGGGGCGGTACACTGAAGCTTTCTTT
j_call: TRBJ2-2; clone_size: -; d_call: -; v_call: TRBV10-3; cdr3_aa: CAIGGGSGELFF; cdr3_nt: TGTGCCATCGGAGGGGGGTCCGGGGAGCTGTTTTTT
j_call: TRBJ2-2; clone_size: -; d_call: TRBD1; v_call: TRBV6-4; cdr3_aa: CASSEAGGASGELFF; cdr3_nt: TGTGCCAGCAGTGAGGCAGGGGGCGCTTCCGGGGAGCTGTTTTTT
j_call: TRBJ1-2; clone_size: -; d_call: -; v_call: TRBV3-1/TRBV3-2; cdr3_aa: CASSQEGWYGGNYGYTF; cdr3_nt: TGTGCCAGCAGCCAAGAAGGATGGTACGGGGGTAACTATGGCTACACCTTC
j_call: TRBJ2-7; clone_size: -; d_call: -; v_call: TRBV12-3/TRBV12-4; cdr3_aa: CASSGDIGSEQYF; cdr3_nt: TGTGCCAGCAGTGGGGACATCGGCTCTGAGCAGTACTTC
j_call: TRBJ1-4; clone_size: -; d_call: -; v_call: TRBV6-5; cdr3_aa: CASSYRGLAWEKLFF; cdr3_nt: TGTGCCAGCAGTTACCGGGGGTTGGCTTGGGAAAAACTGTTTTTT
j_call: TRBJ2-2; clone_size: -; d_call: TRBD2; v_call: TRBV5-4; cdr3_aa: CASSFRLAGEELFF; cdr3_nt: TGTGCCAGCAGCTTTCGACTAGCGGGAGAGGAGCTGTTTTTT
j_call: TRBJ2-7; clone_size: -; d_call: -; v_call: TRBV10-3; cdr3_aa: CAIREDSYEQYF; cdr3_nt: TGTGCCATCAGGGAGGACAGCTACGAGCAGTACTTC
j_call: TRBJ2-1; clone_size: -; d_call: -; v_call: TRBV29-1; cdr3_aa: CSVPGVTYNEQFF; cdr3_nt: TGCAGCGTTCCAGGAGTGACTTACAATGAGCAGTTCTTC
j_call: TRBJ1-6; clone_size: -; d_call: TRBD1; v_call: TRBV6-1; cdr3_aa: CASSEAGQGARSPLHF; cdr3_nt: TGTGCCAGCAGTGAGGCCGGACAGGGGGCACGGTCACCCCTCCACTTT
j_call: TRBJ1-6; clone_size: -; d_call: TRBD1; v_call: TRBV5-8; cdr3_aa: CASSIGQGASPLHF; cdr3_nt: TGTGCCAGCAGCATCGGACAGGGGGCTTCACCCCTCCACTTT
j_call: TRBJ2-7; clone_size: -; d_call: -; v_call: TRBV6-1; cdr3_aa: CASSDRDTSYEQYF; cdr3_nt: TGTGCCAGCAGTGACCGGGACACCTCCTACGAGCAGTACTTC
j_call: TRBJ2-5; clone_size: -; d_call: TRBD2; v_call: TRBV5-1; cdr3_aa: CASTSGGAWEETQYF; cdr3_nt: TGCGCCAGCACCTCCGGGGGGGCCTGGGAAGAGACCCAGTACTTC